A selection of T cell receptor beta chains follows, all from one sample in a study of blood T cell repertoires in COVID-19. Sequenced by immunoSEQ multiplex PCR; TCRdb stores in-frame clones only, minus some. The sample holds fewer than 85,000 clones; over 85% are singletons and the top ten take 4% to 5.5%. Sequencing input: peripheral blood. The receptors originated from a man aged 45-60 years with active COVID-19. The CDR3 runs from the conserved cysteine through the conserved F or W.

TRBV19 CASLAVNTGELFF
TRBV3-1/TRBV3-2 CASKQGAANYGYTF
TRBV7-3 CASSLIGGSSNSPLHF
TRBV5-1 CASSGQGLSEKLFF
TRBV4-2 CASSGQRYTEAFF
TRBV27 CASSLSIQTGELFF
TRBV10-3 CAISAEAANQPQHF
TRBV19 CASRARTGGLETQYF
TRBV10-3 CAIKEAGGRGTQYF
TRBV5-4 CASSWTGLEAGNTIYF
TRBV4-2 CASSFVGAAEKLFF
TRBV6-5 CASRKGVYNEQFF
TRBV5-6 CASSLDGDQPQHF
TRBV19 CASSARQGHSPLHF
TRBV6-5 CASSKFDRGYEQYF
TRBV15 CATSKDAWEETQYF
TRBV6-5 CASSWGRGYGYTF
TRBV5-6 CASSLGLAKETQYF
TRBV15 CATSRDQGSGAETQYF
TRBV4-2 CASSQVYSGVNTGELFF
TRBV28 CASSGGQGNTGELFF
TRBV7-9 CASSFAATRYDEQFF
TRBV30 CAWSAGTDSGNTIYF
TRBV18 CASSFAQGSVETQYF
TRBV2 CASSVMSGHYNEQFF
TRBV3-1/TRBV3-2 CASSQVDSGVETQYF
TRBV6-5 CASSYTQLNTEAFF
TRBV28 CASVQPGGDEQYF
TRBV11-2 CASSPWGGQGTGELFF